This entry describes one T cell receptor (beta chain). What antigen it recognizes has not been identified. No clone much larger than this one lies a single base away; base qualities are absent. Preparation of the library involved the immunoSEQ multiplex PCR assay. For the multiplex PCR, a mixture combining 60 forward primers for TCR Vbeta segments and 13 reverse primers for TCR Jbeta segments was used. A multiplex PCR assay on genomic DNA amplified the CDR3 region of rearranged TCR beta genes. On the Illumina HiSeq System, the amplified TCR beta libraries were sequenced as 87-base-pair reads. As for how the authors treated the data: In a later analysis, tens of millions of unique TCR beta chains were counted across the roughly 610 repertoires, and around 10 million of these chains were shared by at least two donors. A nearest-neighbor algorithm error-corrected the raw reads and collapsed the reads into unique sequences, merging closely related sequences to remove PCR and sequencing errors. To assign V, D and J gene segments, CDR3 sequences were aligned to IMGT reference sequences. Each retained sequence needed at least a six-nucleotide match to both a V gene segment and a J gene segment. Rearrangements were classified as productive when the CDR3 lacked stop codons and remained in frame with V and J, and all other rearrangements were classified as non-productive. CDR3 was defined according to IMGT convention as the region running from the second conserved V-encoded cysteine to the conserved J-encoded phenylalanine. The earlier analysis of about 500 of the donors excluded sequences that lacked an unambiguous match to a single V gene segment. In an earlier analysis of some 590 of the donors, V segments were called functional above 56.7% productive rearrangements and were called segregating when the between-donor standard deviation exceeded 5%. A statistical classification framework was developed to diagnose cytomegalovirus status using the catalog of TCR beta chain sequences. A later analysis assigned V and J genes by comparing TCR nucleotide sequences with IMGT/GENE-DB human TR gene sequences. The TCRdist pipeline was used in a later analysis to assign CDR3 sequences and most-parsimonious VDJ recombination scenarios. In a later analysis, each TCR beta chain was defined by its CDR3 amino acid sequence together with its V-gene family, and reads without a unique V-gene family were excluded. In a later analysis, 450 to 600 highly shared, low-generation-probability nucleotide sequences were removed to address suspected cross-contamination and a sequencing artifact. In a later analysis, a clonal expansion index for each public chain was calculated from normalized within-repertoire ranks of inferred template counts. In a later analysis, generation probabilities were computed with a VDJ recombination model fitted to out-of-frame rearrangements, and the resulting probabilities were checked against IGoR. In a later analysis, hypergeometric tests were used to score TCR-TCR, TCR-HLA and TCR-CMV co-occurrence, with a repertoire-size bias correction applied to TCR pairs. A later analysis estimated false discovery rates by permuting HLA or CMV assignments 20 times. In a later analysis, co-occurring TCRs were grouped with DBSCAN, and TCRdist sequence similarity was added when clustering was performed within HLA-allele-positive subsets. Repertoires with fewer than 30,000 or more than 120,000 public chains were left out of co-occurrence clustering, as were four to six repertoires with anomalous nucleotide sharing. Sourced from immuneACCESS, this table was stored by TCRdb with only in-frame sequences that have V and J called. A share of the clones is absent; for the studies checked, an unresolved V gene accounts for under half, and the remainder has no known explanation. That table gives V, J and clone size, and the DNA gave D and trimming. The sample table lists 150,000 to 200,000 clones, roughly three quarters of them with a count of one. In total, the top ten clones hold about a tenth of the sample.

In total, fewer than 750 healthy bone marrow donors made up the cohort. At the time of sampling, all cohort members were nominally healthy, though unrecorded immune exposures were likely present. The donor was CMV seropositive and was included in the group of almost 300 seropositive cohort members. Each donor provided a peripheral blood sample, and peripheral blood mononuclear cells were used for TCR beta sequencing. Genomic DNA extraction from the blood cell samples was performed with the Qiagen DNeasy Blood Extraction Kit. The data are from a study of cytomegalovirus exposure and HLA in healthy donors (dated by TCRdb to the late 2010s). At the level of the whole study: An earlier analysis of 587 of the donors reported around 280 Gb of sequence data and about 120 million unique TCR beta sequences obtained from about 179 million T cells. A later genetic analysis used genome-wide SNP genotypes for about 55% of the 666 donors, treating that subset as a discovery cohort. Donor age, sex, ethnicity and CMV serostatus were compiled alongside the repertoire data. High-throughput TCR immunosequencing, statistical association of individual TCRs with disease status, and machine learning were combined to predict cytomegalovirus infection status. Rather than using new phenotypic data, the later analysis identified candidate immune exposures from TCR beta sequences and from how often those sequences occurred across donors. An earlier analysis of several hundred of the donors used high-throughput TCR beta sequencing to judge whether each TCR beta V gene segment behaved as functional or pseudogenic. Among about 400 genotyped donors of the cohort, an average of approximately 200,000 unique TCR beta nucleotide sequences was sequenced per donor, of which 15% to 20% were non-productive. All discovery cohort repertoires had been generated using a single sequencing platform. The study aimed to test whether cataloging public T cell receptors could reveal signatures of past pathogen exposure. Typing coverage differed by locus: A, B, C, DRB1 and DQB1 were typed in about 629-630 donors, DQA1 in 500 to 550, DPA1 in over 600, and DPB1 in just under 480. Roughly 5 DR-DQ haplotypes were treated as single units for association and clustering because of strong linkage in the cohort. HLA typing covered class I and class II loci at four-digit resolution. The genetic ancestry cluster associated with self-reported Caucasian donors included approximately 85% of the roughly 390 genotyped donors. A later analysis re-examined previously published TCR beta repertoires from just over 650 donors and added high-resolution HLA genotyping to investigate patterns of TCR occurrence. An early release that covered some 640 HLA-typed donors contained 250 to 350 gigabases of sequencing data and about 84 million unique TCR sequences. Along with the 666-subject first cohort, a separate validation cohort of 120 different subjects was used. Using immunosequencing, the study profiled T cell repertoires from 550 to 750 subjects and related those repertoires to cytomegalovirus serostatus. Results the study describes overall, beyond this receptor: In vitro tests confirmed that a few of the cytomegalovirus-associated TCR beta chains recognize cytomegalovirus antigens. According to a later genetic analysis, donors in an Asian-associated ancestry cluster had fewer N-insertions in productive TCRs than the approximately 670-donor mean. Compared with equally common non-associated chains, HLA-associated TCR beta chains in a later analysis were more clonally expanded and had lower generation probabilities. In a later analysis, several top co-occurrence clusters were reported to appear linked to parvovirus B19, influenza, CMV and Epstein-Barr virus. According to a later analysis, most CMV-associated TCR beta chains appeared to be HLA-restricted, and the HLA associations seemed to be driven largely by CMV exposure. A group of highly shared sequence variants was considered likely to be a technical artifact of the sequencing pipeline. The authors suggested that the approach could potentially be generalized to other disease states and immunological phenotypes. Some IMGT-functional V segments, including TRBV6-2 and TRBV6-3, could not be distinguished by the 87-base-pair reads and were therefore excluded. Roughly uniform sequencing depth across donors was assumed in presence/absence analyses, although this assumption may not hold. A later analysis found that TCR association rates varied across HLA loci, with DRB1 alleles showing the most associated TCRs and HLA-C alleles the fewest. A further reported finding was that TCR beta sequences accurately predicted the HLA-A and HLA-B alleles for most subjects in the first cohort. Immune exposure information for the cohort was limited to CMV serostatus. Only TCR beta chains were sequenced in this cohort, and the absence of alpha or paired-chain data limited detectable features. The study gave a list of over 150 TCR beta chains associated with cytomegalovirus. When HLA alleles, especially DR and DQ, strongly co-occurred, attributing TCR associations to individual alleles was difficult. A later genetic analysis associated a missense DCLRE1C variant with V-gene and J-gene trimming of TCR beta chains, and an independent cohort replicated the association. Roughly 17 rarely observed V segments, including chromosome 9 orphons, were excluded from the earlier analysis of some 590 of the donors because counts were too low. The classifier was reported to diagnose cytomegalovirus status with high specificity and sensitivity in both the original cohort and the validation cohort. Across donors, most TCR sequences were observed very rarely, whereas some public TCRs were present in many individuals. An earlier analysis of some 590 of the donors showed that most TCR beta V segments appeared in productive rearrangements either about 87% or about 30% of the time, which broadly matched IMGT annotations. HLA typing was unavailable for some donors at each locus, so association tests used only the typed subset. Linkage disequilibrium might explain the correlated functional status among segregating V segments, but an unknown experimental factor could not be ruled out. A later analysis associated around 16,000 TCR beta sequences with specific HLA alleles at a false discovery rate of 0.05.

Including cysteine and phenylalanine, the CDR3 has 18 amino acids. Here the CDR3 DNA is all that survives: 54 bases in frame from base 1. Clipping removes 6 bases from V and 2 bases from J, with 15 as the unmatched junction base count. Reading the germline V gene gives CDR1 SGHTA and CDR2 FQGNSA. The sequencing input was PBMCs. This clonotype was sampled from a man younger than 35 in good health and CMV-seropositive. The chain couples TRBV7-2 to TRBJ1-5; TRBD1 agrees with 8 junctional bases. The sequenced DNA: TGTGCCAGCAGTCACCCAAGGACAGGGCGGTTCGGCAATCAGCCCCAGCATTTT. This is translated as CASSHPRTGRFGNQPQHF.